One and the same sample provided the 18 T cell receptor beta chains below, sequenced in a study of T cell responses to AZD1222 COVID-19 vaccine. The repertoire was sequenced with immunoSEQ multiplex PCR; TCRdb's copy has only in-frame clones and lacks some. The profile shows fewer than 150,000 clones, about 90% of them singletons. The sample was peripheral blood, taken on day 0 of AZD1222 vaccination. These receptors all come from an adult in good health.

The chain links TRBV6-1 to TRBJ1-1; D remains unclear. Trimming left V 1 base short and J 5 bases short, with 11 bases between. Germline V gene lookup returns CDR1 MNHNS and CDR2 SASEGT. This CDR3 is built from 14 residues. CDR3 sequence: CASSEGYSGTEAFF. As DNA, the CDR3 is TGTGCCAGCAGTGAAGGGTATTCCGGGACTGAAGCTTTCTTT.

The sample holds one count of this clone. This chain uses TRBV4-1 with TRBJ1-4; the match to TRBD1 covers 9 bases. V lost 2 bases to trimming and J lost 10 bases; unmatched junction nucleotides: 8. The CDR3 contains 15 residues. Germline CDR1 reads MGHRA; CDR2 reads YSYEKL. CDR3 bases: TGCGCCAGCAGCCAAACACCGGGACAGGGAGGAAAACTGTTTTTT. This gives the protein CASSQTPGQGGKLFF.

The chain has TRBV2 and TRBJ2-7; TRBD1 matches at 7 bases. This CDR3 comprises 14 residues. V shed 7 bases and J 2 bases; nucleotides not matched to a gene: 8. The germline gives CDR1 SNHLY, CDR2 FYNNEI. In DNA form, the CDR3 reads TGTGCCAGCATCCTGGACAGGACAACCTACGAGCAGTACTTC. It is translated as CASILDRTTYEQYF.

The rearrangement joins TRBV19 to TRBJ2-7; TRBD2 matches 11 bases. This CDR3 region has 14 residues. Trimming took 8 bases from V and 3 from J; bases not matched to a gene: 6. The germline CDR1 and CDR2 sequences are LNHDA and SQIVND (reference sequence). CDR3: CASRPSGRSYEQYF. CDR3 nucleotides: TGTGCCAGTCGGCCTAGCGGGAGGAGCTACGAGCAGTACTTC.

The chain is built from TRBV28 and TRBJ2-7; TRBD1 matches 11 bases. Looked up from germline, CDR1 is MDHEN and CDR2 is SYDVKM. The CDR3 totals 16 residues. With 4 bases clipped from V and 4 bases from J, the junction kept 9 bases outside the gene matches. Written as DNA, the CDR3 is TGTGCCAGCAGTTCCGGGACAGGGGGTTTGATGTACGAGCAGTACTTC. Protein sequence: CASSSGTGGLMYEQYF.

This sequence joins TRBV5-5 and TRBJ2-3; possibly TRBD1 for D (5 bases). The CDR3 runs to 12 residues. The V gene's germline CDR1 is SGHKS and CDR2 YYEKEE (reference sequence). V was shortened by 6 bases and J by 5 bases, with 10 bases between the two germline ends. CDR3 residues: CASTPQGDTQYF. The CDR3 bases are TGTGCCAGCACCCCTCAGGGAGATACGCAGTATTTT.

The chain recombines TRBV30 with TRBJ2-2; possibly TRBD2 for D (5 bases). The germline gives CDR1 GTSNPN, CDR2 SVGIG (reference sequence). The CDR3 totals 17 residues. V gave up 4 bases and J gave up 8 bases, with 26 bases separating them. The CDR3 sequence: CAWTSTREGYRSGELFF. CDR3 nucleotide sequence: TGTGCCTGGACCTCAACTCGGGAAGGGTACCGTTCGGGGGAGCTGTTTTTT. Variable domain in full (rest from reference TRBV30 and TRBJ2-2): SQTIHQWPATLVQPVGSPLSLECTVEGTSNPNLYWYRQAAGRGLQLLFYSVGIGQISSEVPQNLSASRPQDRQFILSSKKLLLSDSGFYLCAWTSTREGYRSGELFFGEGSRLTVL.

The genes are TRBV28 and TRBJ1-1; D not resolved. The CDR3 loop spans 14 amino acids. V was trimmed by 2 bases and J by 1 base, leaving 8 bases between them. The V gene's germline CDR1 is MDHEN and CDR2 SYDVKM. The CDR3 nucleotides are TGTGCCAGCAGTTTAACAGTAAGGAACACTGAAGCTTTCTTT. Translating it yields CASSLTVRNTEAFF.

The chain combines TRBV6-5 with TRBJ1-2, with a possible D match to TRBD1 (6 bases). V was clipped by 6 bases and J by 2 bases, with 16 bases between them. CDR1 and CDR2 (germline): MNHEY, SVGAGI. The length of the CDR3 is 15 residues. The CDR3 spells CASRRYPGGNYGYTF. Here the CDR3 DNA reads TGTGCCAGCAGACGGTACCCCGGGGGCAACTATGGCTACACCTTC.

The chain recombines TRBV20-1 with TRBJ1-1; D gene unclear. Germline CDR1 DFQATT, CDR2 SNEGSKA (reference sequence). The CDR3 covers 15 residues. V gave up 3 bases and J gave up 3 bases, with 17 bases separating them. The CDR3 DNA reads TGCAGTGCTAGTTGGGAAATTGAATGGTACACTGAAGCTTTCTTT. Translating it yields CSASWEIEWYTEAFF.

The V and J genes are TRBV7-9 and TRBJ2-7; a weak D match, TRBD2 (6 bases). V was shortened by 5 bases and J by 4 bases, with 9 bases between the two germline ends. Germline V lookup: CDR1 SEHNR, CDR2 FQNEAQ (reference sequence). This CDR3 has 12 residues. The CDR3 DNA follows: TGTGCCAGCAGCAACGGGGGATACGAGCAGTACTTC. This codes for CASSNGGYEQYF. Supplemented by reference TRBV7-9 and TRBJ2-7, the full variable domain reads DTGVSQNPRHKITKRGQNVTFRCDPISEHNRLYWYRQTLGQGPEFLTYFQNEAQLEKSRLLSDRFSAERPKGSFSTLEIQRTEQGDSAMYLCASSNGGYEQYFGPGTRLTVT.

The chain is built from TRBV9 and TRBJ1-1; 7 bases agree with TRBD1. CDR1 and CDR2 from the germline V gene are SGDLS and YYNGEE. This CDR3 has 17 amino acids. V lost 4 bases to trimming and J lost 4 bases; unmatched junction nucleotides: 16. The chain's CDR3 is CASSSRQGIRRVTEAFF. In DNA form, the CDR3 reads TGTGCCAGCAGCTCCCGACAGGGTATAAGGCGTGTCACTGAAGCTTTCTTT.

V is TRBV3-1 (or the pseudogene TRBV3-2) and J is TRBJ2-7, with D perhaps matching TRBD2 (5 bases). Trimming removed 3 bases from V and 3 bases from J, with 6 bases in between. The germline V gene encodes CDR1 LGHDT and CDR2 YNNKEL (reference sequence). The CDR3 runs to 12 residues. CDR3 loop: CASSQRVYEQYF. The CDR3 nucleotides read TGTGCCAGCAGCCAGAGGGTCTACGAGCAGTACTTC.

The genes are TRBV5-1 and TRBJ1-4; no clear D. The germline CDR1 and CDR2 sequences are SGHRS and YFSETQ. Trimming removed 3 bases at V and 8 bases at J, with 20 bases between. This CDR3 has 16 amino acids. The CDR3 here is CASSSGGGYGSEKLFF. The DNA of the CDR3 is TGCGCCAGCAGCTCCGGTGGAGGGTACGGTAGCGAAAAACTGTTTTTT.

This chain connects TRBV19 to TRBJ1-2; no firm D call. The germline gives CDR1 LNHDA, CDR2 SQIVND (reference sequence). The CDR3 extends over 13 amino acids. V was pared by 6 bases and J by 7 bases, with 15 bases between. CDR3 bases: TGTGCCAGTAGGACCACCGAGAGATTTGGCTACACCTTC. It translates to CASRTTERFGYTF.

This chain joins TRBV7-9 and TRBJ1-6; 8 bases fit TRBD1. The CDR3 runs to 16 residues. Trimming at V came to 3 bases and at J to 7 bases, leaving 8 bases not matched to a gene. Germline-derived CDR1 and CDR2 are SEHNR and FQNEAQ (reference sequence). The CDR3 region has the DNA TGTGCCAGCAGCTTCATTGACAGGGGAGAGAATTCACCCCTCCACTTT. Residues: CASSFIDRGENSPLHF.

The chain has TRBV5-8 and TRBJ2-6; D gene unclear. Between the trimmed V and J ends, which lost 0 bases and 0 bases, there was a span of 16 bases. The CDR3 consists of 19 residues. Germline loops: CDR1 SGHTS, CDR2 YDEGEE. CDR3 amino acids: CASSLGEGSLNSGANVLTF. For the CDR3, the DNA is TGTGCCAGCAGCTTGGGTGAAGGCAGCCTAAACTCTGGGGCCAACGTCCTGACTTTC. Filled out from reference TRBV5-8 and TRBJ2-6, the complete variable domain reads EAGVTQSPTHLIKTRGQQATLRCSPISGHTSVYWYQQALGLGLQFLLWYDEGEERNRGNFPPRFSGRQFPNYSSELNVNALELEDSALYLCASSLGEGSLNSGANVLTFGAGSRLTVL.

The chain recombines TRBV6-2 or TRBV6-3 with TRBJ1-5, with D tentatively TRBD1 (6 bases). CDR1 and CDR2 (germline): MNHEY, SVGEGT. Trimming stripped 2 bases from V and 7 bases from J, with 12 bases between. There are 14 residues in the CDR3. DNA of the CDR3: TGTGCCAGCAGTTACGTAGGGGGGCGGCAGCCCCAGCATTTT. Translating gives CASSYVGGRQPQHF.